This T cell receptor (beta chain) originates from a study of blood T cell repertoires in COVID-19. Data came from immunoSEQ multiplex PCR; TCRdb stores just in-frame clones and leaves some out. The data show 250,000 or so clones, approximately 83% seen once. The CDR3 is 13 residues long. The germline V gene has CDR1 MDHEN and CDR2 SYDVKM. V lost 4 bases and J lost 8; bases outside the gene matches: 7. The chain joins TRBV28 to TRBJ1-2; 7 bases line up with TRBD1. The specimen was PBMCs or T cells enriched from blood (not recorded which). This receptor was identified in a woman aged 45-59 years who had recovered from COVID-19. The CDR3, as DNA: TGTGCCAGCAGTTCTGACAGGGATCGGGGCTACACCTTC. It is translated as CASSSDRDRGYTF.